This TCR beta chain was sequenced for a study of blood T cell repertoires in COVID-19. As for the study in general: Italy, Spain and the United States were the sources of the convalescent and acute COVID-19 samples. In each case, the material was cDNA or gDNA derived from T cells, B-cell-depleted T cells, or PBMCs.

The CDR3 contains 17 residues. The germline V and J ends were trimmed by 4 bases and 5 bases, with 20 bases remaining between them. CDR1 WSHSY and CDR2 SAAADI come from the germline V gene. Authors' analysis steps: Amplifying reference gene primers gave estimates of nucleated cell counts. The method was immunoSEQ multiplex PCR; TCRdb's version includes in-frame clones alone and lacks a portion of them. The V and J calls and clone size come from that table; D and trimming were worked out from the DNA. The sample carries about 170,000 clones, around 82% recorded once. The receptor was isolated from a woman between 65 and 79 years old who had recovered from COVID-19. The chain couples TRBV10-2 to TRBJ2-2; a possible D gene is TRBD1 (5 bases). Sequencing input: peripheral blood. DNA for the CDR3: TGCGCCAGCAGTGTCTTACAGGCAATCCCTAGGACCGGGGAGCTGTTTTTT. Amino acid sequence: CASSVLQAIPRTGELFF.